The clone carrying this TCR beta chain occurred a few times. Its antigen is unknown. CDR3 length: 15 amino acids. Per germline, CDR1 MNHEY and CDR2 SVGAGI. V lost 2 bases to trimming and J lost 2 bases, with 13 bases between them. This record belongs to a study of regulatory T cells in long-lasting Graves disease. Investigators prepared the TCR beta libraries by applying iRepertoire HTBI primers and Arm-PCR of CDR3 regions. MiXCR was run by TCRdb on the multiplex PCR reads, yielding one entry per CDR3 protein. The sample lists approximately 350,000 distinct CDR3 sequences, around 17% occurring once. General study points: Thyroid tissue went unstudied; only peripheral blood was examined. Persistent disease showed a preference for TRBV28, TRBJ1-2 and TRBJ2-5.

Time point here: newly diagnosed GD, antithyroid drugs for less than 3 months. The TCR library was made from RNA extracted from PBMCs. This same sample was also taken into another study, of T cells in Graves' hyperthyroidism and ophthalmopathy.

The chain couples TRBV6-5 to TRBJ2-7; D may be TRBD2 (6 bases). The specimen comprised peripheral blood mononuclear cells (PBMCs), sampled at new diagnosis, from a patient treated with antithyroid drugs. The receptor's source is a man between 40 and 49 years old with Graves disease. Here the CDR3 reads CASSYGRGSPYEQYF. CDR3 in DNA: TGTGCCAGCAGTTACGGACGGGGGAGCCCCTACGAGCAGTACTTC.